The 14 T cell receptor beta chains reported below all come from one sample, sequenced in a study of blood T cell repertoires in COVID-19. The protocol was immunoSEQ multiplex PCR, while the TCRdb copy is restricted to in-frame clones and leaves out a portion. The sample contains about 300,000 clones, approximately 84% of which appear only once. Sequencing was done on a sample of PBMCs or T cells enriched from blood (not recorded which). Receptors were obtained from a man aged 25-45 years who had recovered from COVID-19.

This chain uses TRBV7-9 with TRBJ2-7, with a possible D match to TRBD1 (5 bases). The V end lost 7 bases, the J end lost 0 bases, and 16 bases lay between the germline ends. Germline V lookup: CDR1 SEHNR, CDR2 FQNEAQ (reference sequence). This CDR3 is built from 15 residues. The CDR3 DNA reads TGTGCCAGCAACCATTACAGGTTAGGCTCCTACGAGCAGTACTTC. Its translation: CASNHYRLGSYEQYF.

The V call is TRBV2, the J call TRBJ2-2; 8 positions agree with TRBD1. Trimming at V came to 4 bases and at J to 7 bases, leaving 2 bases not matched to a gene. The CDR3 covers 13 residues. Germline loops: CDR1 SNHLY, CDR2 FYNNEI. The CDR3 sequence is CASSGTGHGELFF. DNA of the CDR3: TGTGCCAGCAGTGGGACAGGGCACGGGGAGCTGTTTTTT.

The chain is built from TRBV9 and TRBJ2-4; 7 bases are a match to TRBD2. Germline assignment: CDR1 SGDLS and CDR2 YYNGEE. The V gene end was trimmed by 0 bases and the J gene end by 5 bases; junction bases not matched to a gene: 5. The CDR3 sequence is 15 residues long. In nucleotides, the CDR3 is TGTGCCAGCAGCGTAGAGGCTAGCGGAGAAAACATTCAGTACTTC. Residues: CASSVEASGENIQYF. Full variable domain (rest looked up from reference TRBV9 and TRBJ2-4): DSGVTQTPKHLITATGQRVTLRCSPRSGDLSVYWYQQSLDQGLQFLIQYYNGEERAKGNILERFSAQQFPDLHSELNLSSLELGDSALYFCASSVEASGENIQYFGAGTRLSVL.

The chain is built from TRBV13 and TRBJ2-5, with 10 bases that match TRBD2. Germline V gene lookup returns CDR1 PRHDT and CDR2 FYEKMQ (reference sequence). This CDR3 is 14 amino acids long. Losses at the gene ends were 3 bases for V and 5 bases for J; bases not matched to a gene: 3. The CDR3 nucleotides are TGTGCCAGCAGCTTTAGCGGGAGGAGTGAGACCCAGTACTTC. It yields the protein CASSFSGRSETQYF.

The CDR3 region has the DNA TGTGCCTGGAGCGCCCCCGGGGGGCCCCTGGGGGAGAATGAGCAGTTCTTC. Translated, it gives CAWSAPGGPLGENEQFF. The J gene is TRBJ2-1, the V gene TRBV30; D possibly corresponds to TRBD2 (7 bases). V lost 3 bases, J lost 7 bases, and 25 bases lay in between. Germline-derived CDR1 and CDR2 are GTSNPN and SVGIG (reference sequence). CDR3 length: 17 residues.

The CDR3 sequence is CASSEPDGGPYEQYF. The DNA for the CDR3 is TGTGCCAGCAGTGAACCAGACGGCGGCCCCTACGAGCAGTACTTC. The J gene is TRBJ2-7, the V gene TRBV2; D uncertain. Germline V lookup: CDR1 SNHLY, CDR2 FYNNEI. This CDR3 comprises 15 residues. Deletions cut 2 bases from V and 2 bases from J, with 13 bases between.

V gene TRBV6-2 or TRBV6-3 combines with J gene TRBJ2-3; TRBD2 matches at 8 bases. With V trimmed by 0 bases and J by 5 bases, 7 bases remained unmatched. This CDR3 region has 16 residues. Looked up from germline, CDR1 is MNHEY and CDR2 is SVGEGT. CDR3 sequence reads: CASSYSEERGRDTQYF. The CDR3 DNA reads TGTGCCAGCAGTTACTCGGAGGAGCGGGGGCGAGATACGCAGTATTTT.

The rearrangement joins TRBV24-1 to TRBJ2-1, with 7 nucleotides matching TRBD2. Losses at the gene ends were 3 bases for V and 5 bases for J; bases not matched to a gene: 12. The CDR3 is made up of 17 amino acids. CDR1 is KGHDR, CDR2 SFDVKD, per germline. DNA for the CDR3: TGTGCCACCAGTGATCGCGGGGGACCCAGAGGGGACAATGAGCAGTTCTTC. This translates into CATSDRGGPRGDNEQFF.

In this sample, this clone turned up once. The V call is TRBV2, the J call TRBJ2-4, with D uncertain. The germline CDR1 and CDR2 sequences are SNHLY and FYNNEI. The V and J ends lost 2 bases and 1 base respectively, with 3 bases between them. The CDR3 totals 13 residues. The CDR3 nucleotides are TGTGCCAGCAGTGAACGGGCCAAAAACATTCAGTACTTC. Protein product: CASSERAKNIQYF. Full variable domain (outside the CDR3, taken from reference TRBV2 and TRBJ2-4): EPEVTQTPSHQVTQMGQEVILRCVPISNHLYFYWYRQILGQKVEFLVSFYNNEISEKSEIFDDQFSVERPDGSNFTLKIRSTKLEDSAMYFCASSERAKNIQYFGAGTRLSVL.

Worth noting for this clone: The sample holds other DNA sequences that translate to the same CDR3. The chain has TRBV7-2 and TRBJ1-4; TRBD1 matches 11 bases. V was pared by 0 bases and J by 8 bases, with 2 bases of the junction left unmatched. This CDR3 is 15 amino acids long. Germline V gives CDR1 SGHTA, CDR2 FQGNSA. CDR3 nucleotide sequence: TGTGCCAGCAGCTTAGCCGGGACAGGGGGGGAAAAACTGTTTTTT. Its protein product is CASSLAGTGGEKLFF.

This rearrangement joins TRBV28 to TRBJ1-2; 7 bases are shared with TRBD1. This CDR3 is 14 amino acids long. Looked up from germline, CDR1 is MDHEN and CDR2 is SYDVKM. V shed 1 base, J shed 4 bases, and the junction held 3 bases outside the gene matches. CDR3 DNA: TGTGCCAGCAGTTTATACAGGGGAGTCTATGGCTACACCTTC. This sequence encodes CASSLYRGVYGYTF.

This clone occurred once. The chain recombines TRBV7-9 with TRBJ2-7, with 10 bases that match TRBD1. The V gene end was trimmed by 4 bases and the J gene end by 3 bases; junction bases not matched to a gene: 3. Per germline, CDR1 SEHNR and CDR2 FQNEAQ (reference sequence). The CDR3 runs 14 residues. The CDR3 loop reads CASSSDRGDYEQYF. The CDR3 nucleotides read TGTGCCAGCAGCTCGGACAGGGGGGACTACGAGCAGTACTTC.

The chain is built from TRBV5-6 and TRBJ2-7; D unresolved. Looked up from germline, CDR1 is SGHDT and CDR2 is YYEEEE. The CDR3 extends over 14 amino acids. Trimming removed 2 bases at V and 7 bases at J, with 16 bases between. CDR3 loop: CASSLAPGKKEQYF. The CDR3 DNA sequence: TGTGCCAGCAGCTTAGCACCAGGAAAGAAAGAGCAGTACTTC.

V is TRBV4-1 and J is TRBJ2-7, with 7 bases fitting TRBD2. The CDR3 is 16 amino acids. From germline, CDR1 is MGHRA and CDR2 YSYEKL. The V gene end was trimmed by 4 bases and the J gene end by 0 bases; junction bases not matched to a gene: 9. The CDR3 reads CASSPLSGESSYEQYF. For the CDR3, the DNA is TGCGCCAGCAGCCCCTTGAGCGGGGAAAGCTCCTACGAGCAGTACTTC.